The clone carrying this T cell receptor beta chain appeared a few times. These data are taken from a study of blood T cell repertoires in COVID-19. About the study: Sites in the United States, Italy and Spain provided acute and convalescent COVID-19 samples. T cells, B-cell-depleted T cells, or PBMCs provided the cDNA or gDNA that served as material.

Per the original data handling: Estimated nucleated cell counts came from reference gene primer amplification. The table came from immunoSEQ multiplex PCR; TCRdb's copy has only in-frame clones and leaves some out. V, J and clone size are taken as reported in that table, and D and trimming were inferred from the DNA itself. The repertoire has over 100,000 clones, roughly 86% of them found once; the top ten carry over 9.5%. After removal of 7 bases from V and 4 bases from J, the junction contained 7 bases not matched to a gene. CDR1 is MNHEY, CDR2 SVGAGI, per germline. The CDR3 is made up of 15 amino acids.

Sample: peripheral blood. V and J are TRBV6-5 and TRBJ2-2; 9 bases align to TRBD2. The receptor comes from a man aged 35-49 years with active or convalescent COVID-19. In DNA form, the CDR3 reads TGTGCCAGCAAGGCGGGGGGGCTAGGCACCGGGGAGCTGTTTTTT. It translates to CASKAGGLGTGELFF.